This T cell receptor beta chain derives from a study of CD8 T cells in ankylosing spondylitis. This clonotype was found many times. The ends were cut back, 0 bases at V and 5 bases at J, with 9 bases in the middle. Germline V CDR1 and CDR2: SGHRS, YFSETQ. The CDR3 totals 14 residues. Libraries of TCR beta came from quantitative 5'-RACE with molecular barcodes. TCRdb processed the 5' RACE reads anew with MiXCR; each CDR3 protein has one entry. The sample contains 350,000 or so distinct CDR3 sequences, 9.5% to 13% of which appear only once. Sequenced input: blood, either unsorted or a sorted T cell fraction (not recorded which). This clonotype was sampled from a female donor with ankylosing spondylitis or in good health (not recorded which). The chain employs TRBV5-1 and TRBJ2-1, with D uncertain. CDR3 nucleotide sequence: TGCGCCAGCAGCTTGGTGGCTCTTCACAATGAGCAGTTCTTC. This encodes CASSLVALHNEQFF.